This entry lists 18 T cell receptor beta chains sequenced from one sample in a study of T cell responses to AZD1222 COVID-19 vaccine. Assay: immunoSEQ multiplex PCR; the TCRdb copy retains only in-frame clones and omits some. Of more than 100,000 clones detected, approximately 94% appear once; the ten largest clones hold around 5%. Sequencing used peripheral blood, obtained 28 days after the second AZD1222 dose. The receptors shown here come from an adult who received the AZD1222 COVID-19 vaccine.

This clone was recorded only once. V is TRBV19 and J is TRBJ2-1, with 8 bases lining up with TRBD2. The CDR3 runs to 17 residues. J lost 4 bases, V lost 3 bases, and 11 bases had no gene match. Germline lookup yields CDR1 LNHDA and CDR2 SQIVND (reference sequence). CDR3 DNA sequence: TGTGCCAGTAGTATCATTCGGGAGGGCCGATGGTACAATGAGCAGTTCTTC. This translates into CASSIIREGRWYNEQFF.

This clone was recorded once. The chain is built from TRBV2 and TRBJ1-5, with TRBD1 matching 8 bases. Per the germline V gene, CDR1 is SNHLY and CDR2 is FYNNEI. The CDR3 contains 14 residues. Unmatched junction bases numbered 1, after V lost 4 bases and J lost 2 bases. The CDR3 DNA sequence: TGTGCCAGCAGTGTACAGGGGGGCAATCAGCCCCAGCATTTT. It yields the protein CASSVQGGNQPQHF.

This sequence joins TRBV6-6 and TRBJ2-5; D gene ambiguous. CDR1 is MNHNY and CDR2 is SVGAGI in the germline V gene (reference sequence). Trimming took 2 bases from V and 4 from J, leaving 8 bases between them. CDR3 length equals 13 residues. The CDR3 reads CASSYPPLETQYF. The DNA of the CDR3 is TGTGCCAGCAGTTACCCCCCCTTAGAGACCCAGTACTTC.

A note on this clone: A much larger clonotype is one base distant, so this may be a read error. V and J are TRBV9 and TRBJ2-2; D is undetermined. V lost 4 bases, J lost 2 bases, and 3 bases lay in between. The CDR3 contains 12 residues. Per the germline V gene, CDR1 is SGDLS and CDR2 is YYNGEE. CDR3 residues: CASSSNTGELFF. The CDR3 DNA sequence: TGTGCCAGCAGCTCCAACACCGGGGAGCTGTTTTTT.

The rearrangement links TRBV19 to TRBJ2-5; 14 bases fit TRBD2. CDR3 length: 18 amino acids. Germline assignment: CDR1 LNHDA and CDR2 SQIVND (reference sequence). V lost 1 base and J lost 1; bases outside the gene matches: 5. Written as DNA, the CDR3 is TGTGCCAGTAGTATAGCCGGGACTAGCGGGAGAAGCCAAGAGACCCAGTACTTC. It yields the protein CASSIAGTSGRSQETQYF.

The chain is built from TRBV6-5 and TRBJ2-7; perhaps TRBD2 as D (5 bases). From germline, CDR1 is MNHEY and CDR2 SVGAGI. V lost 8 bases and J lost 2, with 13 bases in between. The CDR3 has 13 amino acids. CDR3 DNA: TGTGCCAGCTCGGACTGGCCTCCCTACGAGCAGTACTTC. As protein: CASSDWPPYEQYF.

This chain connects TRBV18 to TRBJ2-1; D ambiguous. The V end was cut by 3 bases, the J end by 1 base, with 10 bases between. From germline, CDR1 is KGHSH and CDR2 LQKENI. There are 15 residues in the CDR3. CDR3 sequence (DNA): TGTGCCAGCTCACCCCACGCGGAATCCTACAATGAGCAGTTCTTC. Protein sequence: CASSPHAESYNEQFF.

CDR3 loop: CASSIATGLYGYTF. CDR3 DNA sequence: TGTGCCAGTAGTATAGCGACGGGGCTCTATGGCTACACCTTC. The rearrangement links TRBV19 to TRBJ1-2; D possibly corresponds to TRBD1 (5 bases). CDR3 length equals 14 residues. Trimming shortened V by 1 base and J by 4 bases, and 10 bases separated the two germline ends. CDR1 LNHDA and CDR2 SQIVND come from the germline V gene (reference sequence).

The DNA for the CDR3 is TGTGCCAGCAGCCAAGGACAAGCAATGGGGGAGCCCCAGCATTTT. Amino acids: CASSQGQAMGEPQHF. The chain carries TRBV11-2 and TRBJ1-5, with D perhaps matching TRBD1 (5 bases). The germline V gene encodes CDR1 SGHAT and CDR2 FQNNGV. V was clipped by 5 bases and J by 8 bases, with 19 bases between them. The CDR3 contains 15 residues.

This chain links TRBV12-5 with TRBJ1-2; tentative D call: TRBD1 (5 bases). Germline V gene data show CDR1 as LGHNT and CDR2 as FRNRAP. CDR3 size: 14 residues. V was clipped by 2 bases and J by 3 bases, with 10 bases between them. The DNA of the CDR3 is TGTGCTAGTGGTTTGCCCGGAGGGGACTATGGCTACACCTTC. Translated, it gives CASGLPGGDYGYTF.

V gene TRBV3-1 (or the pseudogene TRBV3-2) combines with J gene TRBJ2-7; 9 bases agree with TRBD2. After removal of 1 base from V and 3 bases from J, the junction contained 10 bases not matched to a gene. Germline lookup yields CDR1 LGHDT and CDR2 YNNKEL (reference sequence). CDR3 size: 17 residues. This CDR3 is CASSQAPTSGKNYEQYF. The CDR3, as DNA: TGTGCCAGCAGCCAAGCCCCGACTAGCGGTAAGAACTACGAGCAGTACTTC.

Comment on this clone: The junction departs from germline at one end; a sequencing error may be responsible. The chain couples TRBV4-1 to TRBJ2-7; TRBD1 matches at 8 bases. CDR1 MGHRA and CDR2 YSYEKL come from the germline V gene. This CDR3 contains 15 residues. CDR3 protein: CASSQANSSPGQVHF. The CDR3 DNA follows: TGCGCCAGCAGCCAAGCCAACTCGTCCCCGGGACAGGTTCATTTC.

The rearrangement uses TRBV5-5 and TRBJ2-5, with 7 positions matching TRBD1. With 5 bases clipped from V and 2 bases from J, the junction kept 9 bases outside the gene matches. CDR3 length: 15 amino acids. Germline V gene data show CDR1 as SGHKS and CDR2 as YYEKEE (reference sequence). The CDR3 region has the DNA TGTGCCAGCAGTTCTTCCGGGACAGCTCAAGAGACCCAGTACTTC. It is translated as CASSSSGTAQETQYF.

The table lists this clone with a count of one. The chain carries TRBV9 and TRBJ2-2; 8 bases line up with TRBD2. Trimming took 0 bases from V and 6 from J; bases not matched to a gene: 7. The CDR3 runs 16 residues. Germline-derived CDR1 and CDR2 are SGDLS and YYNGEE. The CDR3 region is CASSVGVGLVAGELFF. CDR3 sequence (DNA): TGTGCCAGCAGCGTAGGGGTGGGACTAGTGGCCGGGGAGCTGTTTTTT.

The CDR3 is CAWTSGRAHEQFF. CDR3 nucleotides: TGTGCCTGGACTAGCGGGAGGGCGCATGAGCAGTTCTTC. The rearrangement links TRBV30 to TRBJ2-1; 12 bases line up with TRBD2. The V and J ends lost 4 bases and 8 bases, in that order; junction bases with no gene match: 3. Germline V gene data show CDR1 as GTSNPN and CDR2 as SVGIG (reference sequence). This CDR3 has 13 residues.

The V call is TRBV11-2, the J call TRBJ2-7; no clear D gene. Trimming took off 7 bases at V and 0 bases at J, with 10 bases between the two ends. The germline V gene encodes CDR1 SGHAT and CDR2 FQNNGV. The CDR3 has 13 amino acids. As DNA, the CDR3 is TGTGCCAGCAAAGGAACAGCCTCCTACGAGCAGTACTTC. This sequence encodes CASKGTASYEQYF.

The chain employs TRBV23-1 and TRBJ1-1; D not resolved. TRBV23-1 is an ORF, and what it does is uncertain. The CDR3 contains 14 residues. V was shortened by 2 bases and J by 7 bases, with 14 bases between the two germline ends. The CDR3 DNA sequence: TGCGCCAGCAGTCAAAAATTAGGCATACATGAAGCTTTCTTT. Translating it yields CASSQKLGIHEAFF.

This chain joins TRBV9 and TRBJ1-2; tentative D call: TRBD1 (5 bases). The germline V and J ends were trimmed by 4 bases and 1 base, with 17 bases remaining between them. Per the germline V gene, CDR1 is SGDLS and CDR2 is YYNGEE. CDR3 size: 16 residues. The CDR3 DNA sequence: TGTGCCAGCAGCCCCAGGGTGGGGCGAGATAACTATGGCTACACCTTC. This encodes CASSPRVGRDNYGYTF. Full variable domain (outside the CDR3, taken from reference TRBV9 and TRBJ1-2): DSGVTQTPKHLITATGQRVTLRCSPRSGDLSVYWYQQSLDQGLQFLIQYYNGEERAKGNILERFSAQQFPDLHSELNLSSLELGDSALYFCASSPRVGRDNYGYTFGSGTRLTVV.